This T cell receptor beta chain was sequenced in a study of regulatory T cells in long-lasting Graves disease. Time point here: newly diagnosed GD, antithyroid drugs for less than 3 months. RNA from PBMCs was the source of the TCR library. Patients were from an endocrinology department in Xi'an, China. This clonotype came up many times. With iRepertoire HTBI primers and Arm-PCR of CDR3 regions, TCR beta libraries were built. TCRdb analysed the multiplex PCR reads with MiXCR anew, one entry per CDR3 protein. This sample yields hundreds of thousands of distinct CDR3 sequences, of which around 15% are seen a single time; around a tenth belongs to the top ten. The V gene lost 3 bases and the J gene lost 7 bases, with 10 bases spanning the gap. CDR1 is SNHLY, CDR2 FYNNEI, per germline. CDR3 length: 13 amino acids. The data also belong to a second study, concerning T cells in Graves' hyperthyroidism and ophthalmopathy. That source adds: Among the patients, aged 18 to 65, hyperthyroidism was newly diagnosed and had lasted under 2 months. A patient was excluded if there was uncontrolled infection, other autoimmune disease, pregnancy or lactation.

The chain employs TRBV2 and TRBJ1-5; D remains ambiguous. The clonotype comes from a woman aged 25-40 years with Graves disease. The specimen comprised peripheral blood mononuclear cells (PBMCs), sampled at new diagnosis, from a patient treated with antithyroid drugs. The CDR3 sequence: CASSDKTFQPQHF. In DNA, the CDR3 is TGTGCCAGCAGTGACAAGACTTTCCAGCCCCAGCATTTT.